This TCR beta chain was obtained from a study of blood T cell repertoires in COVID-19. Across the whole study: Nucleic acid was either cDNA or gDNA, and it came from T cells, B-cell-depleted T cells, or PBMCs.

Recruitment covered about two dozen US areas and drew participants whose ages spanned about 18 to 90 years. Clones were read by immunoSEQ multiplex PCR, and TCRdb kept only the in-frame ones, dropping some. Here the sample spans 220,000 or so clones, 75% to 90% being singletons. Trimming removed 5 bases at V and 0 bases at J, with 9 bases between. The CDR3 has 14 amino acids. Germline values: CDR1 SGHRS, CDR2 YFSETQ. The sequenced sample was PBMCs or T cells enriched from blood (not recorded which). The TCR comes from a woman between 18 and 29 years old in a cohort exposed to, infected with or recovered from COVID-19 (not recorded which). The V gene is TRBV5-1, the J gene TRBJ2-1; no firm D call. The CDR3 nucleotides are TGCGCCAGCAGGACGGCTAGCTCCTACAATGAGCAGTTCTTC. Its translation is CASRTASSYNEQFF.